The source of this TCR beta chain is a study of blood T cells in healthy people across ages. Next came a second PCR, run for about 6 to 11 cycles, which used a sample-barcoded 5' primer along with a J-beta primer mix. Each CDR3 protein is one row after TCRdb ran MiXCR on the 5' RACE reads. The sample includes over 1,500,000 distinct CDR3 sequences, about 39% of them seen just once. The CDR3 extends over 12 amino acids. Trimming left V 8 bases short and J 5 bases short, with 11 bases between. CDR1 is LNHNV and CDR2 is YYDKDF in the germline V gene (reference sequence). This clonotype turned up a few times.

The chain joins TRBV15 to TRBJ2-3; D is ambiguous. Sequenced: blood. This sequence originates from a human donor in good health. In DNA form, the CDR3 reads TGTGCCACCTCACGATTCAGAGATACGCAGTATTTT. Translation gives CATSRFRDTQYF.